The TCR beta chain described here comes from a study of cytomegalovirus exposure and HLA in healthy donors. Points on this clone: Its antigen is not known.

Study-wide findings and caveats: According to the study, roughly 160 TCR beta chains were cytomegalovirus-associated. A missense DCLRE1C variant was associated with V- and J-gene trimming of TCR beta chains in a later analysis, and an independent cohort replicated the association. In vitro work confirmed that a few CMV-associated chains recognize CMV antigens.

In the PCR, 60 Vbeta and 13 Jbeta primers were used. TCRdb keeps only in-frame clones here, not all; method: immunoSEQ multiplex PCR. The sample lists around 140,000 clones, approximately 77% occurring once. CDR1 is MNHEY and CDR2 is SVGAGI in the germline V gene. This CDR3 comprises 15 residues. V lost 6 bases, J lost 6 bases, and 10 bases stayed unmatched. This TCR was sampled from a woman aged 40 to 50 in good health and CMV-seronegative. This rearrangement joins TRBV6-5 to TRBJ1-1; 10 bases are shared with TRBD1. The sequenced material came from PBMCs. Here the CDR3 reads CASSPRDRGLPEAFF. The CDR3 DNA follows: TGTGCCAGCAGCCCCCGGGACAGGGGACTCCCTGAAGCTTTCTTT.